Shown below are 2 T cell receptor beta chains from a single sample sequenced in a study of T cell changes during pregnancy in multiple sclerosis (dated by TCRdb to the late 2010s). Libraries were constructed by the immunoSEQ multiplex PCR assay. TCRdb took this table from immuneACCESS and kept in-frame rearrangements with V and J called. Such tables lack part of the clones; where checked against another copy, unresolved V genes explain under half of the gap, and the rest is unexplained. For this sample the table gives about 66,000 clones, of which 90% to 95% were detected only once. Roughly 5.2% of the sample is taken by the ten largest. Sequenced material: CD8+ T cells from peripheral blood mononuclear cells, taken before pregnancy. These receptors were taken from a female donor with multiple sclerosis, enrolled in a pregnancy study.

The chain has TRBV14 and TRBJ1-5, with unresolved D. Trimming cost V 4 bases and J 3 bases, with 10 bases left between them. CDR1 is SGHDN, CDR2 FVKESK, per germline. The CDR3 covers 14 residues. This chain's CDR3 is CASSLPGYNQPQHF. In DNA, the CDR3 is TGTGCCAGCAGCCTTCCGGGTTACAATCAGCCCCAGCATTTT.

The V and J genes are TRBV19 and TRBJ1-2, with D possibly matching TRBD1 (5 bases). The CDR3 consists of 17 residues. V was cut by 6 bases and J by 1 base, with 21 bases left in between. CDR1 LNHDA and CDR2 SQIVND come from the germline V gene (reference sequence). The CDR3 sequence: CASSPSGAGRDNYGYTF. The DNA for the CDR3 is TGTGCCAGTAGCCCTAGCGGGGCAGGGAGGGATAACTATGGCTACACCTTC.